The 8 T cell receptor beta chains reported below all come from one sample, sequenced in a study of blood T cells in healthy people across ages. Combining a sample-barcoded 5' primer with a J-beta primer mix, a second PCR ran for roughly 7 to 12 cycles. TCRdb analysed the 5' RACE reads with MiXCR anew, one entry per CDR3 protein. In the table there are about a million distinct CDR3 sequences, approximately 49% of which are singletons. Sequencing was done on a sample of blood. These receptors all stem from a man aged 25 to 40 in good health.

The rearrangement links TRBV12-3 or TRBV12-4 to TRBJ2-6, with 9 positions matching TRBD2. V dropped 5 bases and J dropped 2; count of bases not matched to a gene: 4. This CDR3 has 16 amino acids. The CDR3 region is CASSTLAGTGANVLTF. Here the CDR3 DNA reads TGTGCCAGCAGTACCCTAGCGGGGACTGGGGCCAACGTCCTGACTTTC.

V gene TRBV20-1 combines with J gene TRBJ2-7; D is perhaps TRBD1 (7 bases). CDR3 size: 14 residues. CDR1 and CDR2 from the germline V gene are DFQATT and SNEGSKA (reference sequence). The V gene lost 0 bases and the J gene lost 6 bases, with 15 bases spanning the gap. CDR3 DNA sequence: TGCAGTGCTAGAGATGCAGGGGGGATATTCGAGCAGTACTTC. Protein sequence: CSARDAGGIFEQYF.

This sequence joins TRBV30 and TRBJ2-2; TRBD1 agrees at 9 bases. Germline CDR1 and CDR2: GTSNPN and SVGIG (reference sequence). The CDR3 consists of 16 residues. The junction had 7 bases not matched to a gene; V was cut back by 4 bases and J by 1 base. The chain's CDR3 is CAWKPGTGLNTGELFF. CDR3 coding DNA: TGTGCCTGGAAGCCCGGGACAGGGCTGAACACCGGGGAGCTGTTTTTT.

This clonotype was picked up a small number of times. J is TRBJ2-7 and V is TRBV6-5; D is unresolved. V lost 3 bases and J 2 bases, leaving 8 bases between the germline ends. CDR3 size: 13 residues. Per germline, CDR1 MNHEY and CDR2 SVGAGI. Here the CDR3 reads CASSYLSTYEQYF. CDR3 bases: TGTGCCAGCAGTTATCTAAGTACCTACGAGCAGTACTTC.

The chain recombines TRBV2 with TRBJ2-1; possible D gene TRBD2, 6 bases. The CDR3 has 13 residues. V was cut by 10 bases and J by 0 bases, with 10 bases left in between. Germline CDR1 and CDR2: SNHLY and FYNNEI. The CDR3 spells CAIGGTSYNEQFF. In DNA, the CDR3 is TGTGCCATCGGCGGGACCTCCTACAATGAGCAGTTCTTC.

This clonotype was counted many times. The rearrangement uses TRBV4-1 and TRBJ2-1, with TRBD1 matching 10 bases. Per germline, CDR1 MGHRA and CDR2 YSYEKL. This CDR3 spans 15 amino acids. V trimming: 4 bases; J trimming: 6 bases; junction bases outside the gene matches: 6. DNA for the CDR3: TGCGCCAGCAGCCCGGGACAGGGGTTTGTCAATGAGCAGTTCTTC. Its translation: CASSPGQGFVNEQFF.

This clonotype was found once. CDR3 loop: CASSLGLGTSTEAFF. The DNA of the CDR3 is TGTGCCAGCAGCTTAGGGTTAGGAACCTCAACTGAAGCTTTCTTT. The V gene is TRBV7-9, the J gene TRBJ1-1; unclear D gene. The V end was cut by 1 base, the J end by 5 bases, with 14 bases between. The germline gives CDR1 SEHNR, CDR2 FQNEAQ (reference sequence). This CDR3 is built from 15 residues.

The chain employs TRBV7-8 and TRBJ1-2; D is possibly TRBD1 (5 bases). The length of the CDR3 is 13 residues. Germline lookup yields CDR1 SGHVS and CDR2 FQNEAQ. The ends were cut back, 5 bases at V and 4 bases at J, with 11 bases in the middle. CDR3 in amino acids: CASSLGLFYGYTF. The CDR3 DNA follows: TGTGCCAGCAGCCTGGGGCTCTTCTATGGCTACACCTTC.